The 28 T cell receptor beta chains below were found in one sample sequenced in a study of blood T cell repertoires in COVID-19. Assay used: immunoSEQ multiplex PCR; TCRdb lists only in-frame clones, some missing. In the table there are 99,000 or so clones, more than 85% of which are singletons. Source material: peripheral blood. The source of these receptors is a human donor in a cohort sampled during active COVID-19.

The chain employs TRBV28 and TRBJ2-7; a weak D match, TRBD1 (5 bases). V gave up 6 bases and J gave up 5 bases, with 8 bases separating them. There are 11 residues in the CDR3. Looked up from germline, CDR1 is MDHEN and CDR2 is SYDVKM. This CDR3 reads CASSQGDEQYF. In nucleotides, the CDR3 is TGTGCCAGCAGCCAAGGGGACGAGCAGTACTTC.

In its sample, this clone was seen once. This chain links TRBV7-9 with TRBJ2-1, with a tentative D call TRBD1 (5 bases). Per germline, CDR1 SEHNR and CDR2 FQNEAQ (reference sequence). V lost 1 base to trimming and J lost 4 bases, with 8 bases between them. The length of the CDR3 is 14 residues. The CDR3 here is CASSLGQNYNEQFF. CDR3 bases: TGTGCCAGCAGCTTAGGACAGAATTACAATGAGCAGTTCTTC.

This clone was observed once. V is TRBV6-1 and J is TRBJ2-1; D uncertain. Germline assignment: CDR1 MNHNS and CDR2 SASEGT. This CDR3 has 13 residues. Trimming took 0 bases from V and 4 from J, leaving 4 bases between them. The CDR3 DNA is TGTGCCAGCAGTGAAGCCGAGTACAATGAGCAGTTCTTC. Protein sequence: CASSEAEYNEQFF.

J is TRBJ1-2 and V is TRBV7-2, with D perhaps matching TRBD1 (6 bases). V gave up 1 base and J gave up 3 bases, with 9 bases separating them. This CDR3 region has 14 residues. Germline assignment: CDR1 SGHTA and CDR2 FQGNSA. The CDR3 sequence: CASSLGHRDYGYTF. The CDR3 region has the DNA TGTGCCAGCAGCTTAGGGCACAGGGACTATGGCTACACCTTC.

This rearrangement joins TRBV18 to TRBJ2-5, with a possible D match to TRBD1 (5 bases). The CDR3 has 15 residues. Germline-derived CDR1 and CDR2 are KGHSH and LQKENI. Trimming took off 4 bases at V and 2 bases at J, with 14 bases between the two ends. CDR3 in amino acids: CASSRSATGQETQYF. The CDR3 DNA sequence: TGTGCCAGCTCACGCTCGGCCACAGGACAAGAGACCCAGTACTTC.

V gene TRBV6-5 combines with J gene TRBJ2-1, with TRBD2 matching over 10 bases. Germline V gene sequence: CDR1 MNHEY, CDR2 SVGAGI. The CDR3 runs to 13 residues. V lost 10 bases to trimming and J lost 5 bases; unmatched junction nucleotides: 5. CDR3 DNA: TGTGCCACACCGGGACTAGCGCACAATGAGCAGTTCTTC. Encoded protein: CATPGLAHNEQFF.

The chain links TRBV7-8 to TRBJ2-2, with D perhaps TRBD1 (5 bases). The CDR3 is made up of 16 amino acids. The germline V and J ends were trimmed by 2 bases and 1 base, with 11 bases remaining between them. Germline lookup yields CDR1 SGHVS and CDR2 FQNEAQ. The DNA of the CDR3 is TGTGCCAGCAGCTTAAGGGGTCCGCTGAACACCGGGGAGCTGTTTTTT. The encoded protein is CASSLRGPLNTGELFF.

CDR3 sequence: CASSLEGDEQYF. The CDR3 DNA is TGTGCCAGCAGCTTAGAAGGGGACGAGCAGTACTTC. The chain combines TRBV7-9 with TRBJ2-7; tentatively, D is TRBD1 (5 bases). V dropped 1 base and J dropped 5 bases, with 6 bases sitting between them. The germline CDR1 and CDR2 sequences are SEHNR and FQNEAQ (reference sequence). This CDR3 contains 12 residues.

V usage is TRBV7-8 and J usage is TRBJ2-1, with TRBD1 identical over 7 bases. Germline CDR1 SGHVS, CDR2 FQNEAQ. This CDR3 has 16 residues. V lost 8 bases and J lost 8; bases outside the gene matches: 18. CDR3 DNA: TGTGCCAGCGGCCTCCGGGCGAGGGGGCTAAATGATGAGCAGTTCTTC. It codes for CASGLRARGLNDEQFF.

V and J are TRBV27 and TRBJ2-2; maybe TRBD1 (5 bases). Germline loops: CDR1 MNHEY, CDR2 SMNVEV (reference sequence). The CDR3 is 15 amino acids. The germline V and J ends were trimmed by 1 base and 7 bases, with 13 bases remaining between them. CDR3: CASSLFGPDSGELFF. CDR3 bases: TGTGCCAGCAGTTTATTTGGTCCCGACAGCGGGGAGCTGTTTTTT.

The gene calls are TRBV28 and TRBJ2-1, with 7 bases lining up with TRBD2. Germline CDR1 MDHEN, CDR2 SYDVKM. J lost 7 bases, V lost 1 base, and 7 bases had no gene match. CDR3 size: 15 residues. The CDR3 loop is CASSLSGEGLNEQFF. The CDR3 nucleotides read TGTGCCAGCAGTTTATCGGGGGAGGGCCTTAATGAGCAGTTCTTC.

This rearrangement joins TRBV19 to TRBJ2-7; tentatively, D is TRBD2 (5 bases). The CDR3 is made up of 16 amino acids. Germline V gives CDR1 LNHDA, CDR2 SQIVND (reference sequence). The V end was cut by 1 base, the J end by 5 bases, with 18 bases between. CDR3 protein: CASSIGARGIDNEQYF. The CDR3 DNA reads TGTGCCAGTAGTATAGGGGCCCGGGGAATCGACAACGAGCAGTACTTC.

This CDR3 reads CASSSGPSNVLTF. In DNA, the CDR3 is TGTGCCAGCAGTTCGGGTCCCTCGAACGTCCTGACTTTC. V and J are TRBV12-3 or TRBV12-4 and TRBJ2-6; no clear D gene. CDR3 length: 13 amino acids. V was cut by 4 bases and J by 10 bases, with 11 bases left in between.

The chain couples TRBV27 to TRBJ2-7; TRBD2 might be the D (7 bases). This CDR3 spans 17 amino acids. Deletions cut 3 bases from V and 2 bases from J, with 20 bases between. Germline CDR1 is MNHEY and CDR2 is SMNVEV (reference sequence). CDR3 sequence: CASSFIQGRDSTYEQYF. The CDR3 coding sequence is TGTGCCAGCAGTTTTATTCAGGGGAGGGACTCTACCTACGAGCAGTACTTC.

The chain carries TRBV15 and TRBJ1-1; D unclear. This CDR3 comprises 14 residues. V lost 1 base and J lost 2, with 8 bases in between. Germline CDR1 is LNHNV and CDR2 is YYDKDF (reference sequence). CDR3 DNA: TGTGCCACCAGCAGAGTTGGGAGAAACACTGAAGCTTTCTTT. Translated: CATSRVGRNTEAFF.

The CDR3 here is CASSFVSYGYTF. The CDR3, as DNA: TGTGCCAGCAGTTTCGTGAGCTATGGCTACACCTTC. The J gene is TRBJ1-2, the V gene TRBV6-6; no firm D call. The CDR3 length is 12 residues. Germline V gene lookup returns CDR1 MNHNY and CDR2 SVGAGI (reference sequence). Trimming left V 4 bases short and J 4 bases short, with 7 bases between.

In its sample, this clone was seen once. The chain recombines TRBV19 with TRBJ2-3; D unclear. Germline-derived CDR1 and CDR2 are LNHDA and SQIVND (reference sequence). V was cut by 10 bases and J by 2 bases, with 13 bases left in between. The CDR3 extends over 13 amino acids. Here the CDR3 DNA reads TGTGCCACCGCACGAGTGAACACAGATACGCAGTATTTT. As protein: CATARVNTDTQYF.

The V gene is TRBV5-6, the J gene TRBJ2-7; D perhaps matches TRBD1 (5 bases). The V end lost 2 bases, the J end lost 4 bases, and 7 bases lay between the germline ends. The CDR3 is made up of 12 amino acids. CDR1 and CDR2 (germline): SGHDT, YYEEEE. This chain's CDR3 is CASSLYRYEQYF. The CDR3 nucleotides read TGTGCCAGCAGCTTATACAGGTACGAGCAGTACTTC.

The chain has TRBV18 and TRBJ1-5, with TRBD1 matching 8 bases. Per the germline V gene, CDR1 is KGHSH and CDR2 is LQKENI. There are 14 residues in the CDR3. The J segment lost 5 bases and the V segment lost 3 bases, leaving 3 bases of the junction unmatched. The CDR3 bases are TGTGCCAGCTCACCGGACAGGGATTATCAGCCCCAGCATTTT. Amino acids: CASSPDRDYQPQHF.

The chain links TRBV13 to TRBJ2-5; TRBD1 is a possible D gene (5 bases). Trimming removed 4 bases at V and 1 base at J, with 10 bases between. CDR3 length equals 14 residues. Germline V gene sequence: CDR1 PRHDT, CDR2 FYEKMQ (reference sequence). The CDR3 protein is CASSWTQSQETQYF. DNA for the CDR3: TGTGCCAGCAGCTGGACACAATCCCAAGAGACCCAGTACTTC.

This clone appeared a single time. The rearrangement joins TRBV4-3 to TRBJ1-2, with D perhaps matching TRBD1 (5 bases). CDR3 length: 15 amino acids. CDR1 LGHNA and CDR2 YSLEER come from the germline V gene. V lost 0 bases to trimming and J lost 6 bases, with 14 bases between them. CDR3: CASSQDNAGWDGYTF. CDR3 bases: TGCGCCAGCAGCCAAGATAATGCAGGGTGGGATGGCTACACCTTC.

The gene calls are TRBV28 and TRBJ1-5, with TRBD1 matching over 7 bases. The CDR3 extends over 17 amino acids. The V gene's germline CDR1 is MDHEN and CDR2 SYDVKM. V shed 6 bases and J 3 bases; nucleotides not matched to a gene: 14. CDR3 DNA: TGTGCCAGCAGGGATGACATTACAGGGGCCCTCAATCAGCCCCAGCATTTT. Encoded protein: CASRDDITGALNQPQHF.

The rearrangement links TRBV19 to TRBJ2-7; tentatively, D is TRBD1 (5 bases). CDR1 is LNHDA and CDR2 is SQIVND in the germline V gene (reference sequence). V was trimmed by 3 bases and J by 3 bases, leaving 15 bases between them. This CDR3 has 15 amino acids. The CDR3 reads CASSMVGPLDYEQYF. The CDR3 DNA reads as TGTGCCAGTAGTATGGTGGGGCCGCTTGACTACGAGCAGTACTTC.

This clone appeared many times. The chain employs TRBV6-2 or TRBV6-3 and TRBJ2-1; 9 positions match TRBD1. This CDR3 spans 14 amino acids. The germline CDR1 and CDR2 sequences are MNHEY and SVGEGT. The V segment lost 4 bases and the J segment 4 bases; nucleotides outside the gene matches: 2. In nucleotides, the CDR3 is TGTGCCAGCAGTTGGACAGGGGAATACAATGAGCAGTTCTTC. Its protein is CASSWTGEYNEQFF.

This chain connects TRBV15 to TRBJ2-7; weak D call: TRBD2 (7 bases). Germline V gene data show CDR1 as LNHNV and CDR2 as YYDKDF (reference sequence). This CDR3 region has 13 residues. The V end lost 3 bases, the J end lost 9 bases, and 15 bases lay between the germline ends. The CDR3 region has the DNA TGTGCCACCAGCAGGGGGGGGGCTGACGGGCAGTACTTC. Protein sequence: CATSRGGADGQYF.

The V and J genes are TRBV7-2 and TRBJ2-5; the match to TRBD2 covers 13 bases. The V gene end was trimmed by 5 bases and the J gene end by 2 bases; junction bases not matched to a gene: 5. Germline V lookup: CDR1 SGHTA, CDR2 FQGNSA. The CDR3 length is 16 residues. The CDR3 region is CASSLSGLAGQETQYF. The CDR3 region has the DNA TGTGCCAGCAGCCTCTCGGGACTAGCGGGACAAGAGACCCAGTACTTC.

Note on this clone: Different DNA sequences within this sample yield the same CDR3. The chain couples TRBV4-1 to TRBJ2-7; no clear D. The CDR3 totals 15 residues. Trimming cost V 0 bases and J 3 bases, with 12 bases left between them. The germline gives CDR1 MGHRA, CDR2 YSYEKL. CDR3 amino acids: CASSQDPRGSYEQYF. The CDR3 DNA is TGCGCCAGCAGCCAAGATCCACGTGGCAGCTACGAGCAGTACTTC.

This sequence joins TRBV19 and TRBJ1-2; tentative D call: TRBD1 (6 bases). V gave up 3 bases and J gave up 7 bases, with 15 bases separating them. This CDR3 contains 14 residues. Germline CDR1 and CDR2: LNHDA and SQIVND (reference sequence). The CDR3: CASSMGHAQSGYTF. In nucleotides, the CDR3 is TGTGCCAGTAGTATGGGACATGCCCAAAGTGGCTACACCTTC.